This T cell receptor beta chain was sequenced during a study of cytomegalovirus exposure and HLA in healthy donors (dated 2017 in TCRdb). About the full investigation: A later analysis indicated that the 120 or so validation repertoires were generated on the platform also employed for the 650 to 850 repertoires of the first cohort. High-throughput TCR immunosequencing, statistical association of individual TCRs with disease status, and machine learning were combined to predict cytomegalovirus infection status. The study was designed to test whether signatures of past pathogen exposure could be identified by cataloging public T cell receptors. Along with the 666-subject first cohort, a separate validation cohort of over 90 different subjects was used.

The receptor library was made with the immunoSEQ multiplex PCR assay. The original methods were these. To diagnose cytomegalovirus status from the catalog of TCR beta chain sequences, a statistical classification framework was built. Entries here come from immuneACCESS through TCRdb and include only in-frame sequences with V and J called. Some clones fail to appear in such tables; in the studies checked, an unresolved V gene covers under half of the shortfall, and the cause of the remainder is unknown. The V and J calls and the clone size are those of that table, but D and trimming were determined from the DNA. The sample table shows 250,000 to 300,000 clones, and approximately 86% are seen once. The ten largest clones add up to around 1% of the sample. According to the germline V gene (reference sequence), CDR1 reads MNHEY and CDR2 reads SMNVEV. After removal of 1 base from V and 9 bases from J, the junction retains 4 bases not matched to a gene. The CDR3 covers 16 residues, taking in both the cysteine and the phenylalanine. Only CDR3 DNA remains: 48 bases, in frame from the first base.

Details on this clone: Its antigen specificity is not known. No base quality information exists; no much larger clone differs at one position.

Separate from the approximately 670-subject first cohort, the validation cohort of about 130 subjects was the group to which the donors belonged. The study at large found these results: While some public TCRs were present in many individuals, most TCR sequences turned up only very rarely across donors. A later analysis found that TCRs clustered in the first cohort also tended to co-occur in the roughly 110 validation repertoires, with 94% of cluster scores above 0. The study gave a list of 150 to 200 TCR beta chains associated with cytomegalovirus. In both the original and validation cohorts, the classifier was reported to diagnose cytomegalovirus status with high specificity and sensitivity. In vitro tests confirmed that three of the cytomegalovirus-associated TCR beta chains recognize cytomegalovirus antigens. It was suggested by the authors that the approach could potentially be generalized to other disease states and immunological phenotypes. A later analysis had no HLA typing for the validation cohort, so co-occurrence there was scored across all 110 or so repertoires.

Rearrangement joined TRBV27 to TRBJ2-1; TRBD2 agrees with 15 junctional bases. The TCR originated in a woman in her late teens or twenties in good health and CMV-seronegative. The sample comprised PBMCs. The DNA sequence is as follows: TGTGCCAGCAGTTTATACGGGACTAGCGGGAGGAGTGAGCAGTTCTTC. Protein translation: CASSLYGTSGRSEQFF.